These 25 T cell receptor beta chains came from one sample sequenced in a study of T-cell memory formation after mild COVID-19 (TCRdb year 2021). The library was obtained by 5' RACE. Sequencing was carried out with an Illumina NovaSeq 6000. Through fastp at Q25 and MiXCR, TCRdb rebuilt clones from the public reads, retaining in-frame beta chains. Each CDR3 protein appears once, grouped with its most common genes and DNA. Within this sample are 300,000 to 350,000 distinct CDR3 sequences, with about 13% of them counted one time only. About 21% of the sample lies in the top ten. Sequencing input: PBMCs or a T cell subset sorted from them (not recorded which). The receptor source for this set is a man aged 18 to 30 who had mild COVID-19 (a few samples of this study predate the infection). The sample titles of this study are shuffled in the database, so cell type and time point are left out; the donor was told from shared clones.

This sequence joins TRBV2 and TRBJ1-6; D remains ambiguous. The CDR3 loop spans 15 amino acids. Germline-derived CDR1 and CDR2 are SNHLY and FYNNEI. V dropped 6 bases and J dropped 5 bases, with 14 bases sitting between them. Here the CDR3 DNA reads TGTGCCAGCAGGAGGACGCTGGCGGATAATTCACCCCTCCACTTT. Translating gives CASRRTLADNSPLHF.

This chain joins TRBV2 and TRBJ2-7; D not resolved. Per germline, CDR1 SNHLY and CDR2 FYNNEI. Trimming cost V 1 base and J 3 bases, with 10 bases left between them. This CDR3 contains 14 residues. CDR3 loop: CASSEDLGFYEQYV. In nucleotides, the CDR3 is TGTGCCAGCAGTGAAGACCTAGGGTTCTACGAGCAGTACGTC.

The chain is built from TRBV5-1 and TRBJ1-1; weak D call: TRBD1 (6 bases). V shed 2 bases and J shed 0 bases, with 20 bases lying between them. CDR3 length equals 18 residues. Per the germline V gene, CDR1 is SGHRS and CDR2 is YFSETQ. The CDR3: CASSFRGPEPTLNTEAFF. In nucleotides, the CDR3 is TGCGCCAGCAGCTTTCGGGGGCCAGAACCGACCTTGAACACTGAAGCTTTCTTT. Full variable domain (remainder filled in from reference TRBV5-1 and TRBJ1-1): KAGVTQTPRYLIKTRGQQVTLSCSPISGHRSVSWYQQTPGQGLQFLFEYFSETQRNKGNFPGRFSGRQFSNSRSEMNVSTLELGDSALYLCASSFRGPEPTLNTEAFFGQGTRLTVV.

This clonotype was seen more than once but under ten times. V and J are TRBV19 and TRBJ2-1, with D perhaps assigned TRBD1 or TRBD2 (7 bases each). V was clipped by 6 bases and J by 5 bases, with 17 bases between them. The germline CDR1 and CDR2 sequences are LNHDA and SQIVND (reference sequence). The CDR3 is made up of 15 amino acids. As DNA, the CDR3 is TGTGCCAGTAGGCAACAGACAGGGAGGGACAATGAGCAGTTCTTC. Its protein is CASRQQTGRDNEQFF.

The chain joins TRBV7-9 to TRBJ1-2; TRBD1 might be the D (5 bases). Germline loops: CDR1 SEHNR, CDR2 FQNEAQ (reference sequence). V was clipped by 7 bases and J by 7 bases, with 22 bases between them. The CDR3 is 15 residues long. The CDR3 sequence is CASNPLREGARGYTF. The CDR3, as DNA: TGTGCCAGCAACCCCCTCAGAGAAGGGGCGCGTGGCTACACCTTC.

This clonotype has ten or more counts. This chain uses TRBV12-3 or TRBV12-4 with TRBJ1-2, with no clear D. Trimming removed 5 bases from V and 7 bases from J, with 14 bases in between. The CDR3 extends over 13 amino acids. CDR3 sequence: CASSPLRGAGYTF. The CDR3 DNA follows: TGTGCCAGCAGTCCACTACGGGGAGCTGGCTACACCTTC.

This sequence joins TRBV5-1 and TRBJ2-5; D gene ambiguous. V shed 0 bases and J shed 4 bases, with 16 bases lying between them. CDR3 length equals 16 residues. In germline, CDR1 is SGHRS, CDR2 YFSETQ. CDR3 protein: CASSLDPGQKGETQYF. The CDR3 DNA reads as TGCGCCAGCAGCTTGGATCCCGGCCAGAAGGGAGAGACCCAGTACTTC.

This chain joins TRBV9 and TRBJ2-3, with TRBD2 matching 12 bases. V lost 0 bases, J lost 3 bases, and 5 bases stayed unmatched. The CDR3 has 17 residues. Germline V lookup: CDR1 SGDLS, CDR2 YYNGEE. CDR3: CASSVGSGTSGTDTQYF. The CDR3 DNA reads as TGTGCCAGCAGCGTAGGTTCCGGGACTAGCGGGACAGATACGCAGTATTTT.

This clonotype was counted a few times. The rearrangement joins TRBV7-3 to TRBJ1-2; TRBD1 matches 7 bases. Germline V gene data show CDR1 as SGHTA and CDR2 as FQGTGA. With V trimmed by 2 bases and J by 9 bases, 6 bases remained unmatched. This CDR3 has 13 amino acids. DNA for the CDR3: TGTGCCAGCAGCTTACGCAGGGGGTTGTGCTACACCTTC. Protein sequence: CASSLRRGLCYTF.

The chain uses TRBV20-1 and TRBJ2-7; 13 bases match TRBD2. The length of the CDR3 is 14 residues. V gave up 6 bases and J gave up 2 bases; unmatched junction bases: 4. Germline V gene data show CDR1 as DFQATT and CDR2 as SNEGSKA (reference sequence). The CDR3 region has the DNA TGCAGTGCCCCGGGACTAGCGGGGACCTACGAGCAGTACTTC. Residues: CSAPGLAGTYEQYF.

The chain has TRBV5-1 and TRBJ2-1; TRBD1 or TRBD2 may be the D gene (5 bases each). This CDR3 region has 14 residues. Germline V gene data show CDR1 as SGHRS and CDR2 as YFSETQ. V lost 4 bases, J lost 2 bases, and 10 bases lay in between. The CDR3 bases are TGCGCCAGCAGCGAGGGACCAACCTACAATGAGCAGTTCTTC. It codes for CASSEGPTYNEQFF.

For the CDR3, the DNA is TGTGCCAGCAGCGTAGGGGGGCTAAATGAAAAACTGTTTTTT. As protein: CASSVGGLNEKLFF. The genes are TRBV9 and TRBJ1-4; D might be TRBD1 (6 bases). V shed 0 bases and J shed 5 bases, with 8 bases lying between them. Germline V CDR1 and CDR2: SGDLS, YYNGEE. This CDR3 is built from 14 residues.

This clonotype turned up a few times. The CDR3 region is CASSRLLETQYF. DNA of the CDR3: TGTGCCAGCAGCCGTCTTTTGGAGACCCAGTACTTC. The chain joins TRBV3-1 to TRBJ2-5; D gene uncertain. Germline CDR1 is LGHDT and CDR2 is YNNKEL (reference sequence). The CDR3 spans 12 residues. V was shortened by 4 bases and J by 5 bases, with 8 bases between the two germline ends.

This clonotype was detected many times. This chain links TRBV7-2 with TRBJ2-5, with TRBD2 matching 7 bases. There are 12 residues in the CDR3. V was pared by 5 bases and J by 7 bases, with 4 bases of the junction left unmatched. Germline V gene lookup returns CDR1 SGHTA and CDR2 FQGNSA. The CDR3 is CASSGLGGTQYF. In DNA form, the CDR3 reads TGTGCCAGCAGCGGACTAGGAGGGACCCAGTACTTC.

This clonotype was seen many times. The genes are TRBV10-3 and TRBJ2-7; D may be TRBD1 (5 bases). Trimming took off 2 bases at V and 2 bases at J, with 7 bases between the two ends. The CDR3 has 13 amino acids. CDR1 and CDR2 from the germline V gene are ENHRY and SYGVKD. The CDR3 here is CAISEVRAYEQYF. Written as DNA, the CDR3 is TGTGCCATCAGTGAGGTCAGGGCCTACGAGCAGTACTTC.

This clonotype was seen a few times. The chain couples TRBV2 to TRBJ1-2; TRBD1 might be the D (6 bases). Trimming stripped 4 bases from V and 5 bases from J, with 14 bases between. This CDR3 spans 14 amino acids. Germline V CDR1 and CDR2: SNHLY, FYNNEI. CDR3 DNA: TGTGCCAGCAGTGCTCCAGGGGACCCTTATGGCTACACCTTC. Encoded protein: CASSAPGDPYGYTF.

The rearrangement uses TRBV7-2 and TRBJ2-3, with D perhaps matching TRBD2 (5 bases). Trimming took 0 bases from V and 10 from J, leaving 17 bases between them. The CDR3 consists of 15 residues. Looked up from germline, CDR1 is SGHTA and CDR2 is FQGNSA. CDR3 in amino acids: CASSLAAGYRRAQYF. The CDR3 DNA sequence: TGTGCCAGCAGCTTAGCCGCGGGTTATCGGCGGGCGCAGTATTTT.

The V call is TRBV5-1, the J call TRBJ1-1, with 8 positions matching TRBD1. Germline lookup yields CDR1 SGHRS and CDR2 YFSETQ. The CDR3 loop spans 15 amino acids. The ends lost 0 bases at V and 1 base at J; junction bases unmatched: 2. This CDR3 reads CASSLDGQGNTEAFF. The CDR3, as DNA: TGCGCCAGCAGCTTGGATGGACAGGGGAACACTGAAGCTTTCTTT.

There are a few counts of this clonotype. The chain combines TRBV29-1 with TRBJ2-3; D is unresolved. The CDR3 runs to 13 residues. The germline gives CDR1 SQVTM, CDR2 ANQGSEA. Between the trimmed V and J ends, which lost 3 bases and 5 bases, there was a span of 12 bases. For the CDR3, the DNA is TGCAGCGTTGACGGTCAACAAGGAGATACGCAGTATTTT. This encodes CSVDGQQGDTQYF.

This clonotype was picked up a small number of times. This chain connects TRBV4-3 to TRBJ2-7; possibly TRBD1 for D (6 bases). Trimming left V 0 bases short and J 1 base short, with 13 bases between. The CDR3 is 16 amino acids. From germline, CDR1 is LGHNA and CDR2 YSLEER. The CDR3 nucleotides read TGCGCCAGCAGCCAAGAAACGGACAGATATTCCTACGAGCAGTACGTC. The encoded protein is CASSQETDRYSYEQYV.

This clonotype occurred a few times. The chain has TRBV14 and TRBJ1-1; no definite D call. Germline loops: CDR1 SGHDN, CDR2 FVKESK. The CDR3 extends over 11 amino acids. The V end lost 1 base, the J end lost 8 bases, and 5 bases lay between the germline ends. The chain's CDR3 is CASSQGMEAFF. For the CDR3, the DNA is TGTGCCAGCAGCCAAGGAATGGAAGCTTTCTTT. Combining the CDR3 with reference TRBV14 and TRBJ1-1 gives the whole variable domain EAGVTQFPSHSVIEKGQTVTLRCDPISGHDNLYWYRRVMGKEIKFLLHFVKESKQDESGMPNNRFLAERTGGTYSTLKVQPAELEDSGVYFCASSQGMEAFFGQGTRLTVV.

This rearrangement joins TRBV7-2 to TRBJ2-3, with unresolved D. The germline V and J ends were trimmed by 5 bases and 11 bases, with 14 bases remaining between them. The germline CDR1 and CDR2 sequences are SGHTA and FQGNSA. There are 12 residues in the CDR3. CDR3: CASSGVPYVQYF. The DNA for the CDR3 is TGTGCCAGCAGCGGGGTACCTTATGTGCAGTATTTT.

The rearrangement joins TRBV4-1 to TRBJ2-3; 8 bases fit TRBD2. V trimming: 4 bases; J trimming: 6 bases; junction bases outside the gene matches: 15. CDR3 length equals 17 residues. Germline V gene lookup returns CDR1 MGHRA and CDR2 YSYEKL. The chain's CDR3 is CASSRAEPSGFFDTQYF. CDR3 sequence (DNA): TGCGCCAGCAGCCGGGCCGAGCCTAGCGGGTTTTTTGATACGCAGTATTTT.

This chain connects TRBV7-9 to TRBJ1-2, with 7 bases aligning to TRBD1. The germline V gene encodes CDR1 SEHNR and CDR2 FQNEAQ (reference sequence). This CDR3 region has 13 residues. With 5 bases clipped from V and 7 bases from J, the junction kept 7 bases outside the gene matches. CDR3 bases: TGTGCCAGCAGCGTCGGGACAGTAAGTGGCTACACCTTC. Amino acid sequence: CASSVGTVSGYTF.

In this sample, this clonotype turned up a few times. This sequence joins TRBV6-5 and TRBJ2-7; no reliable D call. The CDR3 sequence is 14 residues long. Germline V gives CDR1 MNHEY, CDR2 SVGAGI. V lost 5 bases to trimming and J lost 3 bases, with 14 bases between them. The CDR3 bases are TGTGCCAGCAGTATGGTTTCCCGGTACTACGAGCAGTACTTC. Its translation is CASSMVSRYYEQYF.